These 13 T cell receptor beta chains came from one sample sequenced in a study of T cell responses to AZD1222 COVID-19 vaccine. Clones were sequenced by immunoSEQ multiplex PCR, and TCRdb holds only the in-frame ones, with some missing. The profile covers roughly 80,000 clones, with less than 95% appearing a single time and 3.3% taken by the ten largest. The sample in question was peripheral blood, obtained 28 days after the second AZD1222 dose. Source of these receptors: an adult who received the AZD1222 COVID-19 vaccine.

V is TRBV19 and J is TRBJ2-6, with D perhaps TRBD2 (5 bases). With 3 bases removed from V and 1 base from J, the gap between germline ends came to 10 bases. The CDR3 totals 16 residues. Germline values: CDR1 LNHDA, CDR2 SQIVND (reference sequence). CDR3 region: CASSMSGASGANVLTF. CDR3 in DNA: TGTGCCAGTAGTATGAGCGGAGCATCTGGGGCCAACGTCCTGACTTTC.

The chain recombines TRBV2 with TRBJ2-3, with 8 bases matching TRBD2. There are 16 residues in the CDR3. Trimming at V came to 2 bases and at J to 3 bases, leaving 7 bases not matched to a gene. The germline V gene has CDR1 SNHLY and CDR2 FYNNEI. The CDR3 nucleotides read TGTGCCAGCAGTGAAATGGACGGGAGGGCGACAGATACGCAGTATTTT. The encoded protein is CASSEMDGRATDTQYF.

The V call is TRBV7-3, the J call TRBJ2-5; 8 bases are shared with TRBD2. V was pared by 4 bases and J by 5 bases, with 18 bases of the junction left unmatched. The CDR3 length is 18 residues. Looked up from germline, CDR1 is SGHTA and CDR2 is FQGTGA. The CDR3 sequence is CASSSGKGAGVSGETQYF. The DNA of the CDR3 is TGTGCCAGCAGCTCCGGGAAAGGAGCGGGAGTGTCTGGGGAGACCCAGTACTTC.

This clone was picked up one time. CDR3 amino acids: CASRPTGGKTQYF. The CDR3 DNA reads TGTGCCAGTAGACCCACGGGGGGGAAGACCCAGTACTTC. V is TRBV19 and J is TRBJ2-5; TRBD2 agrees at 8 bases. The CDR3 has 13 amino acids. J lost 6 bases, V lost 6 bases, and 6 bases had no gene match. The germline gives CDR1 LNHDA, CDR2 SQIVND (reference sequence).

This chain joins TRBV7-2 and TRBJ1-5; 8 positions match TRBD1. J lost 3 bases, V lost 5 bases, and 6 bases had no gene match. Germline CDR1 reads SGHTA; CDR2 reads FQGNSA. The CDR3 consists of 15 residues. The CDR3 protein is CASSPGTGYNQPQHF. In DNA form, the CDR3 reads TGTGCCAGCAGCCCCGGGACAGGATACAATCAGCCCCAGCATTTT.

V usage is TRBV10-3 and J usage is TRBJ1-1; maybe TRBD1 (5 bases). This CDR3 region has 12 residues. The V and J ends lost 6 bases and 8 bases respectively, with 13 bases between them. Germline-derived CDR1 and CDR2 are ENHRY and SYGVKD. The CDR3 protein is CAISPRPGEAFF. For the CDR3, the DNA is TGTGCCATCAGCCCCCGCCCAGGGGAAGCTTTCTTT.

The chain joins TRBV19 to TRBJ2-5; 9 bases line up with TRBD1. Trimming took 6 bases from V and 6 from J; bases not matched to a gene: 11. CDR1 and CDR2 from the germline V gene are LNHDA and SQIVND (reference sequence). There are 15 residues in the CDR3. The CDR3 DNA sequence: TGTGCCAGTAGCGCTGACAGGGGGTCAGAGAAGACCCAGTACTTC. Amino acid sequence: CASSADRGSEKTQYF.

Only one count was recorded for this clone. The chain combines TRBV27 with TRBJ2-1; 10 nucleotides match TRBD2. Germline CDR1 reads MNHEY; CDR2 reads SMNVEV (reference sequence). This CDR3 is 14 amino acids long. V lost 8 bases, J lost 7 bases, and 8 bases stayed unmatched. The CDR3 bases are TGTGCCAGCTTGAGCGGGAGGGCCCTAAATGAGCAGTTCTTC. Encoded protein: CASLSGRALNEQFF.

The chain joins TRBV4-1 to TRBJ1-5; 7 bases map to TRBD1. The CDR3 length is 17 residues. Germline V gene data show CDR1 as MGHRA and CDR2 as YSYEKL. V shed 0 bases and J 4 bases; nucleotides not matched to a gene: 9. The CDR3 loop reads CASSQDHRGRSNQPQHF. The CDR3 DNA reads as TGCGCCAGCAGCCAAGATCACAGGGGCCGGAGTAATCAGCCCCAGCATTTT.

This chain joins TRBV2 and TRBJ2-1; D unresolved. The V end lost 8 bases, the J end lost 2 bases, and 7 bases lay between the germline ends. The CDR3 is 12 residues long. Germline V CDR1 and CDR2: SNHLY, FYNNEI. The CDR3 here is CASPATYNEQFF. CDR3 sequence (DNA): TGTGCCAGCCCCGCTACCTACAATGAGCAGTTCTTC.

This chain connects TRBV5-1 to TRBJ1-5; D call uncertain. V was trimmed by 0 bases and J by 1 base, leaving 8 bases between them. Germline values: CDR1 SGHRS, CDR2 YFSETQ. The CDR3 runs 15 residues. The CDR3 region has the DNA TGCGCCAGCAGCTTGGATCCGGGCAGCAATCAGCCCCAGCATTTT. It translates to CASSLDPGSNQPQHF. The whole variable domain, remainder taken from reference TRBV5-1 and TRBJ1-5, is KAGVTQTPRYLIKTRGQQVTLSCSPISGHRSVSWYQQTPGQGLQFLFEYFSETQRNKGNFPGRFSGRQFSNSRSEMNVSTLELGDSALYLCASSLDPGSNQPQHFGDGTRLSIL.

The chain combines TRBV15 with TRBJ1-4, with D possibly TRBD1 on 5 matching bases. The CDR3 length is 17 residues. V dropped 1 base and J dropped 8 bases, with 20 bases sitting between them. Germline loops: CDR1 LNHNV, CDR2 YYDKDF (reference sequence). The CDR3 reads CATSRGGVQPFFEKLFF. The CDR3 DNA follows: TGTGCCACCAGCAGAGGGGGGGTACAGCCGTTTTTCGAAAAACTGTTTTTT.

The J gene is TRBJ2-1, the V gene TRBV2, with D possibly being TRBD2 (6 bases). V lost 6 bases, J lost 8 bases, and 14 bases lay in between. The V gene's germline CDR1 is SNHLY and CDR2 FYNNEI. The CDR3 totals 13 residues. CDR3: CASRGGVVDEQFF. As DNA, the CDR3 is TGTGCCAGCAGGGGCGGGGTCGTCGATGAGCAGTTCTTC.